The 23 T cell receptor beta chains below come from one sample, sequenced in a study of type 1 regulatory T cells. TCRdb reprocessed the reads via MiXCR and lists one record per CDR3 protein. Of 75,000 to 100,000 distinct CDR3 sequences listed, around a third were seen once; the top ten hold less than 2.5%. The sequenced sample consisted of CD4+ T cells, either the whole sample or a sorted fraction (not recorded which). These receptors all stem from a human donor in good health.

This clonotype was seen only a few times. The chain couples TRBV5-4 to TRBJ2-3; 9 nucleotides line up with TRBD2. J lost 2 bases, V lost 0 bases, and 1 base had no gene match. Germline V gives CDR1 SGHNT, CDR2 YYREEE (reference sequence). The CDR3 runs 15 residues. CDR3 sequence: CASSLASGDTDTQYF. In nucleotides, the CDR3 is TGTGCCAGCAGCTTGGCTAGCGGGGACACAGATACGCAGTATTTT.

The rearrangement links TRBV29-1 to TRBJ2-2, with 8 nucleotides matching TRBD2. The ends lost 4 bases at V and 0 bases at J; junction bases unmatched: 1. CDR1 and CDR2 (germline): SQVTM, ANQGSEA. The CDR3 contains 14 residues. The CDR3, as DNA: TGCAGCGTTGCACTAGCGGCGAACACCGGGGAGCTGTTTTTT. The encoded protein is CSVALAANTGELFF.

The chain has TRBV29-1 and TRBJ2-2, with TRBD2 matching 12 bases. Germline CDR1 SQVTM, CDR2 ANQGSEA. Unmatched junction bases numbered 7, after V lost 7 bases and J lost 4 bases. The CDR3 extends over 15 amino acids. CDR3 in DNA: TGCAGCGGCCTAGCGGGAGGGTGGGGCACCGGGGAGCTGTTTTTT. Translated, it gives CSGLAGGWGTGELFF.

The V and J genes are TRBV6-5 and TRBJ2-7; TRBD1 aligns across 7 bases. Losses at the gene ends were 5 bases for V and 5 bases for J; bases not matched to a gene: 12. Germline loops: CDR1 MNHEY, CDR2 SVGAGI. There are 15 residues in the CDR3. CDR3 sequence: CASSKPGQNVNEQYF. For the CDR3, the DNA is TGTGCCAGCAGTAAACCGGGACAGAACGTCAACGAGCAGTACTTC.

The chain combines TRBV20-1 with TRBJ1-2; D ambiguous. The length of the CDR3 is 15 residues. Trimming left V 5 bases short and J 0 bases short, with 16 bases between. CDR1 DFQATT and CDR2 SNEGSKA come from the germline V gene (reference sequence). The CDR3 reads CSAPEWSGSNYGYTF. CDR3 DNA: TGCAGTGCTCCCGAATGGTCCGGTTCTAACTATGGCTACACCTTC.

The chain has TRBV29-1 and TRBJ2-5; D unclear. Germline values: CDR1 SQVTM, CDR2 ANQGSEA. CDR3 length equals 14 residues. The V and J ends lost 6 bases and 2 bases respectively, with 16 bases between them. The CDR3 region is CSVTPRLSQETQYF. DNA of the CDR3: TGCAGCGTAACCCCCAGGTTGTCTCAAGAGACCCAGTACTTC.

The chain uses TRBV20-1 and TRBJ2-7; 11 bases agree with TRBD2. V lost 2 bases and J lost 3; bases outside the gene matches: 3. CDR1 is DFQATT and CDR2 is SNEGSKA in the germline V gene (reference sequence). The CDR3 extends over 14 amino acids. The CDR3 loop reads CSARLAGGIYEQYF. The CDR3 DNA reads TGCAGTGCTAGACTAGCGGGAGGAATCTACGAGCAGTACTTC.

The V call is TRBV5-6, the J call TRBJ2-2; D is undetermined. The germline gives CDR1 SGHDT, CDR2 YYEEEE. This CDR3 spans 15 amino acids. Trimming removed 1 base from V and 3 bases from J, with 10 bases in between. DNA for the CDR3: TGTGCCAGCAGCTTGTTGAGGCACCACACCGGGGAGCTGTTTTTT. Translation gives CASSLLRHHTGELFF.

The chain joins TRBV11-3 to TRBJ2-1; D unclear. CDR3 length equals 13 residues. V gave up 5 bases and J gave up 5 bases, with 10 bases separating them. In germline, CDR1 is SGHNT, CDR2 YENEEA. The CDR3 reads CASSEDRDNEQFF. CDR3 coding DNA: TGTGCCAGCAGCGAAGATAGGGACAATGAGCAGTTCTTC.

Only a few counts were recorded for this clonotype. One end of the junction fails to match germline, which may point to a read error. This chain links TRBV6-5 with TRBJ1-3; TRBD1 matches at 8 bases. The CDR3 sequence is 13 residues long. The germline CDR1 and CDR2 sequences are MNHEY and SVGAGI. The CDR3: CASSPDRVSTIFF. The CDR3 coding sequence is TGTGCCAGCAGTCCGGACAGGGTTAGCACCATATTTTTT.

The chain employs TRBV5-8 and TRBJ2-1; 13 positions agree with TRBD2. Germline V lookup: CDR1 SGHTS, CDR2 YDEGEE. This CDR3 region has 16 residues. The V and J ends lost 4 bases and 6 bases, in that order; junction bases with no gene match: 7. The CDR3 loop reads CASSPGTSGNPNEQFF. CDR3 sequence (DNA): TGTGCCAGCAGCCCAGGGACTAGCGGGAACCCCAATGAGCAGTTCTTC.

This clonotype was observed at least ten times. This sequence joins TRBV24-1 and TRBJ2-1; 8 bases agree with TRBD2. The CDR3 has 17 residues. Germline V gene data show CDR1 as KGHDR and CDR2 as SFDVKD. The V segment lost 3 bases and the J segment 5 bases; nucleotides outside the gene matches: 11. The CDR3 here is CATSDPTPAGANNEQFF. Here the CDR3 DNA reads TGTGCCACCAGTGATCCCACCCCAGCGGGAGCGAACAATGAGCAGTTCTTC.

The CDR3 protein is CSVEDQTGADSTGELFF. The CDR3 bases are TGCAGCGTTGAAGATCAGACGGGAGCGGATAGTACCGGGGAGCTGTTTTTT. This chain connects TRBV29-1 to TRBJ2-2, with TRBD2 as a possible D gene (6 bases). CDR1 and CDR2 from the germline V gene are SQVTM and ANQGSEA. Between the trimmed V and J ends, which lost 0 bases and 5 bases, there was a span of 19 bases. CDR3 length: 17 amino acids.

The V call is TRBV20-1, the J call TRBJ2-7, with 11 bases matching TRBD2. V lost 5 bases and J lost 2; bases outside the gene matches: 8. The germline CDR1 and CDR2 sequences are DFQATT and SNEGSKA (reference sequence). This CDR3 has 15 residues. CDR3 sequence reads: CSAAITSGGPYEQYF. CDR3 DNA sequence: TGCAGTGCTGCGATCACTAGCGGGGGACCCTACGAGCAGTACTTC.

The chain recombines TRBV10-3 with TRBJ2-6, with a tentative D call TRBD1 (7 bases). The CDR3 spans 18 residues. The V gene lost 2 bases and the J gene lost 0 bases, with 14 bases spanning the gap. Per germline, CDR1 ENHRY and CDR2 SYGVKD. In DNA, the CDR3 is TGTGCCATCAGTGAGGCGGGACAGCCATCCTCTGGGGCCAACGTCCTGACTTTC. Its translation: CAISEAGQPSSGANVLTF.

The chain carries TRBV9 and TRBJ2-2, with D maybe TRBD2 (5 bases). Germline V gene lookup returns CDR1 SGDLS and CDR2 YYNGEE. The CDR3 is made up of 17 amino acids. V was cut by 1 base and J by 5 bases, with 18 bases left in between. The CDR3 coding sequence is TGTGCCAGCAGCGTAACCGAACGGCTGACTACAACCGGGGAGCTGTTTTTT. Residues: CASSVTERLTTTGELFF.

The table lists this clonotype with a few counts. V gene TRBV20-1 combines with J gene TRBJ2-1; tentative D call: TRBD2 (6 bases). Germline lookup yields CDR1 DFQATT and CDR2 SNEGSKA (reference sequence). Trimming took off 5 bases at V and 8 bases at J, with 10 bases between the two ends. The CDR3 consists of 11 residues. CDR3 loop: CSARGTDEQFF. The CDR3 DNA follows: TGCAGTGCTCGGGGGACGGATGAGCAGTTCTTC.

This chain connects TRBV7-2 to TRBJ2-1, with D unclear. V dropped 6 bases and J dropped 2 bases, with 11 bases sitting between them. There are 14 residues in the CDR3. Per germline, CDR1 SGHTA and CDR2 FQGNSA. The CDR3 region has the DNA TGTGCCAGCAGGATCTCGCAGCCCTACAATGAGCAGTTCTTC. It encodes CASRISQPYNEQFF.

This CDR3 reads CASSPGEASGKETQYF. The CDR3 coding sequence is TGTGCCAGCAGCCCCGGGGAGGCTAGCGGGAAAGAGACCCAGTACTTC. The gene calls are TRBV28 and TRBJ2-5, with TRBD2 matching over 9 bases. The CDR3 totals 16 residues. CDR1 and CDR2 (germline): MDHEN, SYDVKM. The trim removed 6 bases at V and 3 bases at J, leaving 11 bases unmatched.

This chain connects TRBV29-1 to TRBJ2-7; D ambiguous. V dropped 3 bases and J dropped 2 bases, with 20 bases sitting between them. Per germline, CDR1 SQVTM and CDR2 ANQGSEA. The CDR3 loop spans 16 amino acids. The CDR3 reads CSVEGSEVGSPYEQYF. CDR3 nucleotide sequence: TGCAGCGTTGAGGGATCAGAGGTGGGCTCTCCCTACGAGCAGTACTTC.

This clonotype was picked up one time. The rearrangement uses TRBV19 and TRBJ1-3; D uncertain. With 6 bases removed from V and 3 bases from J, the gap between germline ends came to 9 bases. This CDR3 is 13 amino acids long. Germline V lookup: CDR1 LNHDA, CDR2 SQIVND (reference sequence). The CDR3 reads CASSRKGGNTIYF. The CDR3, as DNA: TGTGCCAGTAGCAGAAAGGGTGGAAACACCATATATTTT.

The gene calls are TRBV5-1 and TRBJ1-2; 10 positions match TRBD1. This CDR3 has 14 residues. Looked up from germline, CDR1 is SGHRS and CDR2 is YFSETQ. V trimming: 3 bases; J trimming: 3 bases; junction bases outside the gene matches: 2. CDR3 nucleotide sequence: TGCGCCAGCAGCTCGGACAGGGGGTACTATGGCTACACCTTC. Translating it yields CASSSDRGYYGYTF.

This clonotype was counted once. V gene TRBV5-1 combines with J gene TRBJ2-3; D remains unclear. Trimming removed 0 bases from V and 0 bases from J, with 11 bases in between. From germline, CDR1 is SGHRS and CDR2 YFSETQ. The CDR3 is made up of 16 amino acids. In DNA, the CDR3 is TGCGCCAGCAGCTTGGATGTTGCAGAGAGCACAGATACGCAGTATTTT. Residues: CASSLDVAESTDTQYF.